This TCR beta chain emerged from a study of OX40 agonist ivuxolimab in advanced cancers. The CDR3 is 20 amino acids. V lost 4 bases to trimming and J lost 0 bases, with 24 bases between them. CDR1 is LGHNA, CDR2 YNFKEQ, per germline. This table comes from immunoSEQ multiplex PCR, and its TCRdb copy is limited to in-frame clones, with some not included. The sample contains 72,000 or so clones, around 90% of which appear only once. The sequence was collected from an adult with an advanced solid tumor such as melanoma, head and neck, liver or kidney cancer. Material: CD4+ or CD8+ T cells sorted from blood, obtained in a trial of the OX40 agonist ivuxolimab. This chain uses TRBV4-2 with TRBJ2-2; D is perhaps TRBD1 or TRBD2 (5 bases each). This CDR3 is CASSPLHEWRRDANTGELFF. In nucleotides, the CDR3 is TGTGCCAGCAGCCCTCTCCATGAGTGGAGACGGGACGCGAACACCGGGGAGCTGTTTTTT.